This TCR beta chain was sequenced during a study of patients and donors after allogeneic stem cell transplantation. Trimming left V 2 bases short and J 7 bases short, with 11 bases between. The CDR3 covers 14 residues. TCRdb itself ran the RT-PCR reads through MiXCR, one entry per CDR3 protein. The profile shows some 150,000 distinct CDR3 sequences, approximately 35% of them singletons. The chain employs TRBV12-3 or TRBV12-4 and TRBJ1-4; D gene uncertain. Sequencing was performed on blood, either unsorted or a sorted T cell fraction (not recorded which). The sequence was obtained from a human donor who was either an allogeneic HSCT recipient or a stem cell or donor lymphocyte infusion donor (not recorded which). It is not recorded whose cells these are; they may come from a transplant donor. The CDR3 nucleotides read TGTGCCAGCAGTTTACCTCCCCCGATTGAAAAACTGTTTTTT. It yields the protein CASSLPPPIEKLFF.